The T cell receptor (beta chain) described here comes from a study of early stage breast cancer tumors. This CDR3 region has 12 residues. On this clone itself: What it binds is unknown.

Tumor samples used roughly 18-55 mg of diced tissue. Clones were read by immunoSEQ multiplex PCR, and TCRdb kept only the in-frame ones, dropping some. The data contain about 31,000 clones, roughly four fifths of them seen just once; the ten biggest clones take up around 10%. Overall study findings and caveats: Tumor and normal breast were distinguished via blood comparison in about 90% of the 16 patients. Functional markers like CD4, CD8 and FOXP3 were missed in bulk sequencing. Compared with adjacent normal breast tissue, tumors showed approximately 2.5-fold greater T cell density and higher clonality.

Specimen: breast tumor tissue. This sequence was found in a young adult with breast cancer. V and J are TRBV21-1 and TRBJ2-5; the tabulated D call, TRBD2, remains unverified against the DNA. TRBV21-1 is a documented pseudogene. The DNA for the CDR3 is TGTGCCAGAACTCCTAACCACGGGGCCCAGTACTTC. Translating gives CARTPNHGAQYF.